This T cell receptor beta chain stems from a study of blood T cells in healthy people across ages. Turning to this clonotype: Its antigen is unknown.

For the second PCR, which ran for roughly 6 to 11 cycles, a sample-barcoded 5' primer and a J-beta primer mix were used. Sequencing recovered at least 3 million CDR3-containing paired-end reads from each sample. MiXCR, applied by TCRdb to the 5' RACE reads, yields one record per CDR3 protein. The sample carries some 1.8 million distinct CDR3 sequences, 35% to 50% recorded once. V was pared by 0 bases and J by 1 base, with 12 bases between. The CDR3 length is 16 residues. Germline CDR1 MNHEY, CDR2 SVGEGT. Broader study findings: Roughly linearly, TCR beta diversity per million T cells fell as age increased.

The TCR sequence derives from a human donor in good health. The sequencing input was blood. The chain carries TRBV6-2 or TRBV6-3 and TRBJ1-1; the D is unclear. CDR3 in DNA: TGTGCCAGCAGTTACTCCTCCTCTTGGCCGAACACTGAAGCTTTCTTT. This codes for CASSYSSSWPNTEAFF.